The rows below give T cell receptor beta chains drawn from one sample of a study of shared clonotypes between healthy human individuals. Generated by immunoSEQ multiplex PCR, the TCRdb table keeps only in-frame clones and is missing some. The data show about 1 million clones, 60% to 80% seen once. Source material: memory CD4+ T cells sorted from blood. The receptor set was obtained from a man between 18 and 35 years old in good health. Both conserved end residues are part of each CDR3. The D gene is left open where the match is weak. Expanded clones get a size class; other rows say once, few or many, or leave the size out.

>TRBJ2-2|.|.|TRBV30
CAWSHRGFAGELFF
TGTGCCTGGAGTCATAGGGGGTTCGCCGGGGAGCTGTTTTTT
>TRBJ2-7|TRBD1|.|TRBV4-1
CASSQVFDRDYEQYF
TGCGCCAGCAGCCAAGTGTTCGACAGGGACTACGAGCAGTACTTC
>TRBJ2-5|.|.|TRBV5-5
CASRKDSKIPETQYF
TGTGCCAGCAGAAAGGACAGTAAAATCCCCGAGACCCAGTACTTC
>TRBJ1-1|.|.|TRBV4-1
CASSQREITNSGRGQGSTEAFF
TGCGCCAGCAGCCAACGTGAGATAACGAATTCGGGCAGGGGACAAGGGAGCACTGAAGCTTTCTTT
>TRBJ2-7|.|few|TRBV11-2
CASSFSYEQYF
TGTGCCAGCAGCTTTTCCTACGAGCAGTACTTC
>TRBJ2-3|.|.|TRBV7-3
CASSLKGSGTDTQYF
TGTGCCAGCAGCTTAAAGGGGAGTGGCACAGATACGCAGTATTTT
>TRBJ2-5|TRBD1|few|TRBV5-5
CASSWGQGETQYF
TGTGCCAGCAGCTGGGGACAGGGAGAGACCCAGTACTTC
>TRBJ2-2|.|once|TRBV4-1
CASSQESGSGTGELFF
TGCGCCAGCAGCCAAGAAAGTGGGAGTGGTACCGGGGAGCTGTTTTTT
>TRBJ2-2|.|.|TRBV6-5
CASSSPRGPGELFF
TGTGCCAGCAGTTCCCCCAGAGGTCCCGGGGAGCTGTTTTTT
>TRBJ1-6|.|.|TRBV2
CASSPAANSPLHF
TGTGCCAGCAGTCCGGCGGCGAATTCACCCCTCCACTTT
>TRBJ2-7|.|.|TRBV27
CASSPGQNYEQYF
TGTGCCAGCAGTCCGGGCCAAAACTACGAGCAGTACTTC
>TRBJ2-7|TRBD2|few|TRBV7-9
CASSLSGSPNEQYF
TGTGCCAGCAGCCTTAGCGGGAGTCCCAACGAGCAGTACTTC
>TRBJ2-7|TRBD1|.|TRBV7-3
CASSFSGTGPYEQYF
TGTGCCAGCAGCTTCTCCGGGACAGGGCCCTACGAGCAGTACTTC
>TRBJ2-3|.|.|TRBV5-1
CASSPEAGKVPDTQYF
TGCGCCAGCAGCCCCGAGGCAGGGAAAGTTCCAGATACGCAGTATTTT
>TRBJ1-2|.|.|TRBV6-4
CASSAEHLGGGYTF
TGTGCCAGCAGCGCTGAGCACTTGGGTGGTGGCTACACCTTC
>TRBJ1-2|.|many|TRBV5-4
CASSLVTGGYTF
TGTGCCAGCAGCTTGGTTACTGGGGGCTACACCTTC
>TRBJ1-2|.|.|TRBV28
CAIPDPYGYTF
TGTGCCATTCCGGACCCCTATGGCTACACCTTC
>TRBJ2-5|.|few|TRBV27
CASSLIRGGPLQETQYF
TGTGCCAGCAGTTTAATCCGCGGGGGCCCCCTTCAAGAGACCCAGTACTTC
>TRBJ2-7|.|.|TRBV28
CASSLAGGGFRYEQYF
TGTGCCAGCAGTTTAGCTGGAGGGGGCTTCCGCTACGAGCAGTACTTC
>TRBJ2-2|.|.|TRBV9
CASSSGRDGNTGELFF
TGTGCCAGCAGCTCTGGCAGGGACGGGAACACCGGGGAGCTGTTTTTT
>TRBJ1-6|.|.|TRBV6-6
CASSPTDWNSPLHF
TGTGCCAGCAGTCCGACAGACTGGAATTCACCCCTCCACTTT
>TRBJ1-6|TRBD1|.|TRBV9
CASSVGSRQGSSPLHF
TGTGCCAGCAGCGTAGGGTCCCGACAGGGTTCATCACCCCTCCACTTT
>TRBJ2-1|TRBD2|.|TRBV7-2
CASSLSGRAGNEQFF
TGTGCCAGCAGCTTGAGCGGGAGGGCCGGCAATGAGCAGTTCTTC
>TRBJ2-3|TRBD1|.|TRBV19
CASSIDRVGTQYF
TGTGCCAGTAGTATTGACAGGGTTGGTACGCAGTATTTT
>TRBJ1-3|TRBD1|few|TRBV4-1
CASSQEGQGFGNTIYF
TGCGCCAGCAGCCAAGAGGGACAGGGTTTTGGAAACACCATATATTTT
>TRBJ2-3|.|.|TRBV5-1
CASSVQDGTDTQYF
TGCGCCAGCAGCGTTCAAGACGGAACAGATACGCAGTATTTT
>TRBJ2-7|TRBD2|.|TRBV7-2
CASSAGLAGKKYF
TGTGCCAGCAGCGCGGGACTAGCGGGAAAAAAGTACTTC
>TRBJ1-4|.|.|TRBV28
CASIPTWGLGEKLFF
TGTGCCAGCATCCCCACATGGGGCCTCGGTGAAAAACTGTTTTTT
>TRBJ2-7|TRBD1|.|TRBV6-6
CASMGQGFSGYF
TGTGCCAGCATGGGACAGGGGTTCTCAGGGTACTTC
>TRBJ2-7|.|.|TRBV5-1
CASSPVMGLLYEQYF
TGCGCCAGCAGCCCGGTGATGGGACTTCTCTACGAGCAGTACTTC
>TRBJ2-7|.|.|TRBV4-1
CASAPGTGHYEQYF
TGCGCCAGCGCCCCCGGGACGGGACACTACGAGCAGTACTTC
>TRBJ2-5|TRBD2|.|TRBV4-2
CASSLRGGLAGSQETQYF
TGTGCCAGCAGCCTAAGAGGGGGGCTAGCGGGGAGCCAAGAGACCCAGTACTTC
>TRBJ1-1|.|.|TRBV5-4
CASSLFGRGSVNTEAFF
TGTGCCAGCAGCTTATTTGGCAGGGGATCTGTGAACACTGAAGCTTTCTTT
>TRBJ1-4|TRBD1|.|TRBV2
CASRTGEAFNEKLFF
TGTGCCAGCAGGACAGGGGAAGCTTTTAATGAAAAACTGTTTTTT
>TRBJ2-7|.|.|TRBV30
CAWSPGYDEQYF
TGTGCCTGGAGTCCAGGGTACGACGAGCAGTACTTC
>TRBJ2-7|TRBD1|.|TRBV7-2
CASSLDQGATYEQYF
TGTGCCAGCAGCTTAGACCAGGGGGCAACCTACGAGCAGTACTTC
>TRBJ1-2|.|.|TRBV2
CASSEARSGSYGYTF
TGTGCCAGCAGTGAAGCGCGGTCAGGGAGCTATGGCTACACCTTC
>TRBJ1-4|.|.|TRBV5-1
CATSEGGVAEKLFF
TGCGCCACCTCGGAGGGCGGCGTTGCGGAAAAACTGTTTTTT
>TRBJ1-6|.|.|TRBV28
CASSFGRVRSPLHF
TGTGCCAGCAGTTTTGGTAGGGTGAGATCACCCCTCCACTTT
>TRBJ2-7|.|many|TRBV19
CASSMGAFYEQYF
TGTGCCAGTAGTATGGGGGCCTTCTACGAGCAGTACTTC
>TRBJ2-7|TRBD1|.|TRBV30
CAGRTGLGEQYF
TGTGCCGGACGGACAGGGCTAGGTGAGCAGTACTTC
>TRBJ2-1|TRBD2|.|TRBV14
CASSQRLAGGEAEQFF
TGTGCCAGCAGCCAACGACTAGCGGGAGGAGAGGCTGAGCAGTTCTTC
>TRBJ1-1|TRBD1|.|TRBV28
CASSLRTGEAFF
TGTGCCAGCAGTTTAAGGACAGGTGAAGCTTTCTTT
>TRBJ2-7|TRBD1|.|TRBV2
CASSSTDRVLEQYF
TGTGCCAGCAGTTCCACGGACAGGGTCTTGGAGCAGTACTTC
>TRBJ2-7|.|.|TRBV18
CASSSLPGGEGEQYF
TGTGCCAGCTCTTCTCTTCCCGGGGGAGAGGGCGAGCAGTACTTC
>TRBJ2-2|.|few|TRBV2
CAGGLRGTGELFF
TGTGCCGGCGGGCTAAGGGGCACCGGGGAGCTGTTTTTT
>TRBJ1-5|.|once|TRBV5-6
CASSLTGFQPQHF
TGTGCCAGCAGCTTGACGGGTTTCCAGCCCCAGCATTTT
>TRBJ2-3|.|.|TRBV7-9
CASSSTSIDTQYF
TGTGCCAGCAGCTCGACTAGTATAGATACGCAGTATTTT
>TRBJ2-5|TRBD1|.|TRBV11-3
CASSLSRLGQGAHVETQYF
TGTGCCAGCAGCTTAAGTAGGTTAGGACAGGGGGCTCATGTGGAGACCCAGTACTTC
>TRBJ1-1|.|.|TRBV2
CASSPDWEGTEAFF
TGTGCCAGCAGCCCAGACTGGGAAGGTACTGAAGCTTTCTTT
>TRBJ2-5|.|.|TRBV5-1
CASSLSQGFGETQYF
TGCGCCAGCAGCTTGTCACAGGGTTTTGGCGAGACCCAGTACTTC
>TRBJ2-2|.|.|TRBV6-1
CASSGGDRNTGELFF
TGTGCCAGCAGTGGGGGGGACAGAAACACCGGGGAGCTGTTTTTT
>TRBJ2-5|TRBD2|.|TRBV28
CASEGGVQETQYF
TGTGCCAGCGAGGGAGGGGTGCAGGAGACCCAGTACTTC
>TRBJ1-4|.|.|TRBV2
CASVREAEGELFF
TGTGCCAGCGTAAGGGAGGCGGAGGGAGAACTGTTTTTT